A single sample is the source of the 26 T cell receptor beta chains below, sequenced in a study of shared clonotypes between healthy human individuals. Profiling relied on immunoSEQ multiplex PCR, and the TCRdb table lists in-frame clones only, not all of them. The sample consists of 300,000 to 400,000 clones, more than 60% of them appearing once. The source material was memory CD4+ T cells sorted from blood. The subset: CD45RA-negative fraction. These receptors were obtained from a man between 25 and 39 years old in good health.

The chain links TRBV19 to TRBJ2-3, with D possibly TRBD1 on 6 matching bases. CDR1 and CDR2 from the germline V gene are LNHDA and SQIVND (reference sequence). V was trimmed by 9 bases and J by 4 bases, leaving 14 bases between them. The length of the CDR3 is 13 residues. The CDR3 sequence: CASGSGAADTQYF. CDR3 in DNA: TGTGCCAGCGGTTCAGGGGCTGCAGATACGCAGTATTTT.

This clone was recorded a few times. V usage is TRBV4-3 and J usage is TRBJ2-3; D call uncertain. Germline values: CDR1 LGHNA, CDR2 YSLEER. The V and J ends lost 0 bases and 0 bases respectively, with 10 bases between them. The CDR3 totals 16 residues. This CDR3 is CASSQDPPPSTDTQYF. As DNA, the CDR3 is TGCGCCAGCAGCCAAGATCCTCCTCCTAGCACAGATACGCAGTATTTT.

The chain employs TRBV18 and TRBJ1-4; D is uncertain. The CDR3 contains 17 residues. V lost 0 bases, J lost 3 bases, and 14 bases lay in between. The germline CDR1 and CDR2 sequences are KGHSH and LQKENI. The CDR3 protein is CASSPPVHSDSNEKLFF. The CDR3 DNA is TGTGCCAGCTCACCACCGGTACACTCGGACTCTAATGAAAAACTGTTTTTT.

The gene calls are TRBV11-2 and TRBJ2-2; D unresolved. CDR3 length equals 16 residues. The germline V and J ends were trimmed by 5 bases and 0 bases, with 13 bases remaining between them. Germline-derived CDR1 and CDR2 are SGHAT and FQNNGV. As DNA, the CDR3 is TGTGCCAGCAGCCCAGTTGTCGGTCCGAACACCGGGGAGCTGTTTTTT. Encoded protein: CASSPVVGPNTGELFF.

This chain connects TRBV5-4 to TRBJ2-5; possible D gene TRBD2, 6 bases. The ends were cut back, 0 bases at V and 4 bases at J, with 10 bases in the middle. CDR3 length equals 14 residues. Per germline, CDR1 SGHNT and CDR2 YYREEE (reference sequence). CDR3 sequence reads: CASSLGRGVETQYF. The CDR3 nucleotides are TGTGCCAGCAGCTTGGGGCGGGGCGTAGAGACCCAGTACTTC.

CDR3 sequence reads: CASSLARTSGIRHEQYF. The CDR3 DNA reads TGTGCCAGCAGCTTAGCGCGTACCAGCGGGATACGCCACGAGCAGTACTTC. This chain joins TRBV7-2 and TRBJ2-7, with 7 bases lining up with TRBD2. The germline V gene encodes CDR1 SGHTA and CDR2 FQGNSA. The V segment lost 0 bases and the J segment 5 bases; nucleotides outside the gene matches: 13. The CDR3 loop spans 17 amino acids.

This chain joins TRBV7-8 and TRBJ2-1; 10 bases line up with TRBD2. Germline CDR1 and CDR2: SGHVS and FQNEAQ. The junction had 10 bases not matched to a gene; V was cut back by 5 bases and J by 3 bases. The CDR3 has 17 residues. The CDR3 bases are TGTGCCAGCAGCCCAGCGCGACTAGCGGGCCTCTACAATGAGCAGTTCTTC. Its protein is CASSPARLAGLYNEQFF.

The genes are TRBV7-6 and TRBJ2-1; 7 nucleotides line up with TRBD2. This CDR3 is built from 17 residues. Trimming at V came to 0 bases and at J to 4 bases, leaving 9 bases not matched to a gene. Germline CDR1 and CDR2: SGHVS and FNYEAQ. This chain's CDR3 is CASSLAQRGSAYNEQFF. Written as DNA, the CDR3 is TGTGCCAGCAGCTTAGCGCAGCGGGGTTCGGCGTACAATGAGCAGTTCTTC.

Only one count was recorded for this clone. This chain joins TRBV25-1 and TRBJ2-5; D is perhaps TRBD1 or TRBD2 (6 bases each). The CDR3 has 14 amino acids. With 7 bases removed from V and 1 base from J, the gap between germline ends came to 13 bases. In germline, CDR1 is MGHDK, CDR2 SYGVNS. Here the CDR3 reads CASTVGGRQETQYF. As DNA, the CDR3 is TGTGCCAGCACGGTGGGGGGCCGCCAAGAGACCCAGTACTTC.

The chain couples TRBV27 to TRBJ1-5; 7 bases map to TRBD1. The trim removed 6 bases at V and 0 bases at J, leaving 8 bases unmatched. Germline-derived CDR1 and CDR2 are MNHEY and SMNVEV (reference sequence). This CDR3 is built from 16 residues. In DNA, the CDR3 is TGTGCCAGCAGAGTACAGGGGAGGATTAGCAATCAGCCCCAGCATTTT. It encodes CASRVQGRISNQPQHF.

This clone was seen only a few times. The chain employs TRBV5-1 and TRBJ2-6, with TRBD1 matching 7 bases. CDR1 and CDR2 from the germline V gene are SGHRS and YFSETQ. This CDR3 has 18 residues. V lost 5 bases and J lost 0; bases outside the gene matches: 11. The DNA of the CDR3 is TGCGCCAGCAGTCGAGGGGACAGACGAAGCTCTGGGGCCAACGTCCTGACTTTC. It yields the protein CASSRGDRRSSGANVLTF.

V usage is TRBV14 and J usage is TRBJ2-7, with D unresolved. CDR1 and CDR2 (germline): SGHDN, FVKESK. V dropped 1 base and J dropped 0 bases, with 22 bases sitting between them. The CDR3 is made up of 19 amino acids. The CDR3 DNA is TGTGCCAGCAGCCAAGCTCAAGGAAGGGTCGAATCCTTCTCCTACGAGCAGTACTTC. This encodes CASSQAQGRVESFSYEQYF.

This chain joins TRBV7-2 and TRBJ2-3, with 10 nucleotides matching TRBD1. The CDR3 runs to 16 residues. Per germline, CDR1 SGHTA and CDR2 FQGNSA. The junction had 7 bases not matched to a gene; V was cut back by 2 bases and J by 5 bases. The CDR3 DNA sequence: TGTGCCAGCAGCTTATATTGGGGACAGGGGTTAGATACGCAGTATTTT. Its protein product is CASSLYWGQGLDTQYF.

This chain links TRBV4-3 with TRBJ2-1; TRBD2 agrees at 10 bases. CDR1 is LGHNA, CDR2 YSLEER, per germline. The CDR3 has 16 residues. Trimming at V came to 4 bases and at J to 7 bases, leaving 10 bases not matched to a gene. The CDR3 nucleotides read TGCGCCAGCAGCCCCACCCTAGCGGGAGAGTATAATGAGCAGTTCTTC. Translating gives CASSPTLAGEYNEQFF.

The rearrangement joins TRBV30 to TRBJ2-7; D remains ambiguous. CDR1 and CDR2 (germline): GTSNPN, SVGIG (reference sequence). CDR3 length: 12 residues. V was clipped by 6 bases and J by 2 bases, with 11 bases between them. The CDR3 protein is CACNISPYEQYF. In DNA, the CDR3 is TGTGCCTGTAATATTTCCCCCTACGAGCAGTACTTC.

V is TRBV2 and J is TRBJ2-3; unclear D gene. CDR3 size: 14 residues. Per the germline V gene, CDR1 is SNHLY and CDR2 is FYNNEI. The ends were cut back, 4 bases at V and 2 bases at J, with 10 bases in the middle. CDR3 sequence: CASSAYRNTDTQYF. The CDR3 DNA reads TGTGCCAGCAGTGCCTACCGGAACACAGATACGCAGTATTTT.

Concerning this clone: The same CDR3 is also encoded by other DNA sequences in this sample. This chain uses TRBV2 with TRBJ1-1; a possible D gene is TRBD1 (6 bases). There are 13 residues in the CDR3. In germline, CDR1 is SNHLY, CDR2 FYNNEI. With 4 bases removed from V and 5 bases from J, the gap between germline ends came to 11 bases. In DNA form, the CDR3 reads TGTGCCAGCAGTGGGGGGGCCGGGACTGAAGCTTTCTTT. Amino acid sequence: CASSGGAGTEAFF.

The chain combines TRBV27 with TRBJ1-3; D is ambiguous. This CDR3 spans 13 amino acids. V gave up 3 bases and J gave up 4 bases, with 7 bases separating them. Per the germline V gene, CDR1 is MNHEY and CDR2 is SMNVEV (reference sequence). CDR3 nucleotides: TGTGCCAGCAGTTTCTCTGGAGGAAACACCATATATTTT. Translating it yields CASSFSGGNTIYF.

The V and J genes are TRBV6-1 and TRBJ2-7; no clear D. This CDR3 is 12 amino acids long. The V end lost 1 base, the J end lost 4 bases, and 5 bases lay between the germline ends. Germline CDR1 is MNHNS and CDR2 is SASEGT. The CDR3 DNA reads as TGTGCCAGCAGTGAAGTTGGGTACGAGCAGTACTTC. This codes for CASSEVGYEQYF.

V gene TRBV5-6 combines with J gene TRBJ2-2; D unresolved. CDR3 size: 13 residues. The V end was cut by 4 bases, the J end by 4 bases, with 8 bases between. In germline, CDR1 is SGHDT, CDR2 YYEEEE. The chain's CDR3 is CASSLARTGELFF. CDR3 nucleotides: TGTGCCAGCAGCCTGGCCCGCACCGGGGAGCTGTTTTTT.

The CDR3, as DNA: TGTGCCAGCACATCTGCCCCAGGCTATGGCTACACCTTC. The encoded protein is CASTSAPGYGYTF. The rearrangement links TRBV28 to TRBJ1-2; unclear D gene. Germline V lookup: CDR1 MDHEN, CDR2 SYDVKM. The CDR3 consists of 13 residues. The V end lost 7 bases, the J end lost 4 bases, and 13 bases lay between the germline ends.

V and J are TRBV10-1 and TRBJ2-1; 10 positions match TRBD2. The V gene's germline CDR1 is WNHNN and CDR2 SYGVQD (reference sequence). V was pared by 4 bases and J by 10 bases, with 10 bases of the junction left unmatched. This CDR3 spans 15 amino acids. For the CDR3, the DNA is TGCGCCAGCAGTGGAGCGGGAGGGGCTGTGGGCGAGCAGTTCTTC. Its translation: CASSGAGGAVGEQFF.

The chain joins TRBV4-3 to TRBJ1-5; D unclear. V was shortened by 2 bases and J by 6 bases, with 8 bases between the two germline ends. Germline CDR1 and CDR2: LGHNA and YSLEER. The CDR3 has 13 amino acids. CDR3 loop: CASSQSVSQPQHF. The CDR3 DNA reads as TGCGCCAGCAGCCAAAGCGTTAGTCAGCCCCAGCATTTT.

The chain couples TRBV18 to TRBJ1-5; D is perhaps TRBD1 (6 bases). Germline CDR1 and CDR2: KGHSH and LQKENI. CDR3 length: 14 residues. Trimming left V 6 bases short and J 6 bases short, with 15 bases between. The CDR3 loop reads CASSLGGGSQPQHF. The CDR3 nucleotides are TGTGCCAGCTCCCTCGGAGGGGGTAGTCAGCCCCAGCATTTT.

CDR3 protein: CASSGGTSGGETQFF. The CDR3 nucleotides are TGTGCCAGCAGTGGGGGGACTAGCGGGGGCGAGACCCAGTTCTTC. This rearrangement joins TRBV6-4 to TRBJ2-1, with 14 bases fitting TRBD2. The germline gives CDR1 MRHNA, CDR2 SNTAGT. This CDR3 spans 15 amino acids. Trimming removed 4 bases from V and 13 bases from J; junction bases left unmatched: 9.

V gene TRBV7-2 combines with J gene TRBJ2-7; D gene ambiguous. Germline lookup yields CDR1 SGHTA and CDR2 FQGNSA. V dropped 1 base and J dropped 3 bases, with 7 bases sitting between them. The length of the CDR3 is 13 residues. Here the CDR3 reads CASSLDPIYEQYF. Here the CDR3 DNA reads TGTGCCAGCAGCTTAGACCCAATCTACGAGCAGTACTTC.